This TCR beta chain derives from a study of blood T cell repertoires in COVID-19. Study background: Sources were T cells, B-cell-depleted T cells, or PBMCs; the material itself was cDNA or gDNA.

V lost 6 bases to trimming and J lost 1 base, with 21 bases between them. CDR3 size: 17 residues. Germline V lookup: CDR1 MGHDK, CDR2 SYGVNS. Original analysis: Estimates of nucleated cell counts were drawn from the amplification of reference gene primers. Sequencing was performed with immunoSEQ multiplex PCR; in TCRdb, only in-frame clones are kept and a portion is missing. For V, J and clone size, that table is used; D and trimming come from the DNA. Altogether about 99,000 clones are present, approximately 83% being singletons, with the ten largest covering 3.3%. This sequence joins TRBV25-1 and TRBJ1-2; possible D gene TRBD1, 5 bases. Sequences were obtained from peripheral blood. The TCR comes from a woman aged 80 or over with active or convalescent COVID-19. The CDR3 DNA reads TGTGCCAGCAGGGGCGGGGCGTCTCACGGTATTAACTATGGCTACACCTTC. As protein: CASRGGASHGINYGYTF.